The clone carrying this T cell receptor beta chain was seen more than once but under ten times. Generated by immunoSEQ multiplex PCR, the TCRdb table keeps only in-frame clones and is missing some. Of 150,000 to 200,000 clones listed, more than 80% are singletons. Germline V lookup: CDR1 SGHRS, CDR2 YFSETQ. The CDR3 has 12 residues. The J segment lost 7 bases and the V segment lost 6 bases, leaving 5 bases of the junction unmatched. Donors came from a validation cohort of over a hundred subjects, distinct from the first 666-subject cohort. This entry comes from a study of cytomegalovirus exposure and HLA in healthy donors.

The material sequenced was PBMCs. The chain is built from TRBV5-1 and TRBJ1-2; 8 nucleotides match TRBD1. This TCR derives from a young woman in good health and CMV-seropositive. CDR3 in DNA: TGCGCCAGCATGGCAGGGGGCTCTGGCTACACCTTC. Amino acid sequence: CASMAGGSGYTF.